This T cell receptor beta chain was sequenced in a study of blood T cell repertoires in COVID-19. Study background: Donors in the United States, Italy and Spain gave samples during acute or convalescent COVID-19. Sample material is recorded as cDNA or gDNA derived from T cells, B-cell-depleted T cells, or PBMCs.

Under the authors' procedure: Counts of nucleated cells, estimated from reference gene primer amplification, were obtained. This table comes from immunoSEQ multiplex PCR, and its TCRdb copy is limited to in-frame clones, with some not included. The V and J calls and the clone size are those of that table, but D and trimming were determined from the DNA. The sample shows about 160,000 clones, 87% of them seen only once. Source material: peripheral blood. The origin of this receptor is a woman aged 55 to 70 with active or convalescent COVID-19.

CDR3 in DNA: TGTGCCAGCAGCTTGCGCCGGGACATCTACAATGAGCAGTTCTTC. Translation gives CASSLRRDIYNEQFF. V usage is TRBV7-2 and J usage is TRBJ2-1, with D possibly TRBD1 on 6 matching bases. The CDR3 runs 15 residues. Trimming cost V 3 bases and J 3 bases, with 12 bases left between them. Germline CDR1 SGHTA, CDR2 FQGNSA.